This TCR beta chain emerged from a study of blood T cell repertoires in COVID-19. About the study: COVID-19 samples from acute and convalescent phases originated in the United States, Italy and Spain. Nucleic acid was either cDNA or gDNA, and it came from T cells, B-cell-depleted T cells, or PBMCs.

Methods used by the authors: Estimation of nucleated cell counts relied on the amplification of reference gene primers. TCRdb keeps only in-frame clones here, not all; method: immunoSEQ multiplex PCR. For V, J and clone size, that table is used; D and trimming come from the DNA. The data show some 150,000 clones, just under 90% seen once. CDR3 size: 16 residues. Germline CDR1 is LNHDA and CDR2 is SQIVND (reference sequence). V lost 4 bases to trimming and J lost 4 bases; unmatched junction nucleotides: 8. The chain employs TRBV19 and TRBJ2-1, with 9 bases that match TRBD1. The sequenced sample was peripheral blood. The sequence came from a woman aged 45-60 years with active or convalescent COVID-19. The CDR3 is CASSSYRGHGYNEQFF. The CDR3 nucleotides are TGTGCCAGTAGTAGTTACAGGGGGCATGGGTACAATGAGCAGTTCTTC.